One sample yielded the 15 T cell receptor beta chains listed below, sequenced in a study of T-cell memory formation after mild COVID-19. TCRdb recomputed calls from the 5' RACE reads with MiXCR, one row per CDR3 protein. This table holds 110,000 to 150,000 distinct CDR3 sequences, 20% to 25% found once. Sequenced: PBMCs or a T cell subset sorted from them (not recorded which). The receptors shown here come from an adult woman who had mild COVID-19 (a few samples of this study predate the infection). Cell type and time point are not known.

Only a few counts were recorded for this clonotype. The rearrangement links TRBV12-3 or TRBV12-4 to TRBJ2-1, with 7 bases fitting TRBD2. J lost 13 bases, V lost 8 bases, and 5 bases had no gene match. The CDR3 is 10 residues long. The CDR3 bases are TGTGCCAGCGGCGGGGGTGGACAGTTCTTC. Its protein product is CASGGGGQFF.

This clonotype has just a few counts. The chain links TRBV20-1 to TRBJ1-2; D may be TRBD1 (5 bases). V was clipped by 0 bases and J by 8 bases, with 16 bases between them. The CDR3 is made up of 14 amino acids. Germline V gene data show CDR1 as DFQATT and CDR2 as SNEGSKA (reference sequence). The CDR3 sequence: CSARDPRAGKGYTF. Here the CDR3 DNA reads TGCAGTGCTAGAGACCCCAGGGCGGGTAAGGGCTACACCTTC.

The chain links TRBV4-2 to TRBJ2-2; 14 nucleotides line up with TRBD2. The germline CDR1 and CDR2 sequences are LGHNA and YNFKEQ. V lost 4 bases, J lost 0 bases, and 13 bases stayed unmatched. The CDR3 is 21 residues long. CDR3 coding DNA: TGTGCCAGCAGCCCGGGGGGACTAGCGGGAGTCTCACTCGCGAACACCGGGGAGCTGTTTTTT. It yields the protein CASSPGGLAGVSLANTGELFF.

This clonotype was counted a few times. This chain joins TRBV5-1 and TRBJ1-1; no firm D call. CDR1 SGHRS and CDR2 YFSETQ come from the germline V gene. V lost 1 base to trimming and J lost 6 bases, with 13 bases between them. This CDR3 comprises 14 residues. Here the CDR3 reads CASSLRTKAPEAFF. In DNA, the CDR3 is TGCGCCAGCAGCTTGCGAACCAAGGCCCCTGAAGCTTTCTTT.

The CDR3, as DNA: TGCGCCAGCAGCCAAGATCCCCAGACGCCCGAGCAGTACTTC. Amino acid sequence: CASSQDPQTPEQYF. The V call is TRBV4-1, the J call TRBJ2-7; no reliable D call. V lost 0 bases to trimming and J lost 6 bases, with 12 bases between them. The CDR3 spans 14 residues. Germline loops: CDR1 MGHRA, CDR2 YSYEKL.

This clonotype was seen a few times. This rearrangement joins TRBV7-9 to TRBJ2-7; possibly TRBD1 or TRBD2 for D (6 bases each). Between the trimmed V and J ends, which lost 6 bases and 3 bases, there was a span of 30 bases. The germline V gene has CDR1 SEHNR and CDR2 FQNEAQ (reference sequence). The CDR3 length is 19 residues. CDR3 loop: CASSRRDTPILNEGYEQYF. The DNA for the CDR3 is TGTGCCAGCAGTCGGAGGGACACCCCAATACTGAACGAGGGCTACGAGCAGTACTTC.

The chain has TRBV3-1 and TRBJ2-1; 12 bases fit TRBD2. Trimming at V came to 3 bases and at J to 7 bases, leaving 10 bases not matched to a gene. Per germline, CDR1 LGHDT and CDR2 YNNKEL (reference sequence). The CDR3 has 17 residues. The CDR3 DNA follows: TGTGCCAGCAGCCATACCGCTAGCGGGAGGGCCGGGAATGAGCAGTTCTTC. It codes for CASSHTASGRAGNEQFF.

The chain carries TRBV6-5 and TRBJ2-2; D is unresolved. V was trimmed by 0 bases and J by 6 bases, leaving 20 bases between them. CDR3 length equals 18 residues. Per the germline V gene, CDR1 is MNHEY and CDR2 is SVGAGI. The CDR3 sequence is CASSYSNQVLVLSGELFF. The CDR3 region has the DNA TGTGCCAGCAGTTACTCGAATCAGGTTTTAGTTTTATCCGGGGAGCTGTTTTTT.

The table lists this clonotype with a count of one. The chain uses TRBV20-1 and TRBJ2-3, with D uncertain. Germline V CDR1 and CDR2: DFQATT, SNEGSKA (reference sequence). The CDR3 contains 15 residues. The V and J ends lost 0 bases and 0 bases respectively, with 10 bases between them. The CDR3 spells CSARDLERSTDTQYF. The CDR3 DNA follows: TGCAGTGCTAGAGATCTAGAGCGTAGCACAGATACGCAGTATTTT.

The J gene is TRBJ2-1, the V gene TRBV18; weak D call: TRBD2 (7 bases). In germline, CDR1 is KGHSH, CDR2 LQKENI. CDR3 length equals 15 residues. Trimming stripped 6 bases from V and 8 bases from J, with 20 bases between. The CDR3 loop is CASSLVVGGQDEQFF. In DNA form, the CDR3 reads TGTGCCAGCTCTCTAGTGGTCGGGGGGCAGGATGAGCAGTTCTTC.

This clonotype was recorded a few times. The chain is built from TRBV5-1 and TRBJ2-1; no clear D gene. The V end was cut by 6 bases, the J end by 5 bases, with 18 bases between. Per germline, CDR1 SGHRS and CDR2 YFSETQ. This CDR3 comprises 15 residues. CDR3 protein: CASNRFQREDNEQFF. For the CDR3, the DNA is TGCGCCAGCAATCGGTTTCAGCGTGAAGACAATGAGCAGTTCTTC.

The rearrangement uses TRBV24-1 and TRBJ2-2, with D perhaps TRBD1 (6 bases). The CDR3 is 15 residues long. V gave up 1 base and J gave up 4 bases, with 9 bases separating them. CDR1 KGHDR and CDR2 SFDVKD come from the germline V gene. CDR3 coding DNA: TGTGCCACCAGTGATTTAGGGGGAAGCACCGGGGAGCTGTTTTTT. The encoded protein is CATSDLGGSTGELFF.

The CDR3 is CASSEEEGHFQETQYF. CDR3 sequence (DNA): TGTGCCAGCAGCGAGGAGGAGGGACATTTTCAAGAGACCCAGTACTTC. The chain joins TRBV12-3 or TRBV12-4 to TRBJ2-5, with D perhaps matching TRBD1 or TRBD2 (6 bases each). V lost 6 bases, J lost 2 bases, and 19 bases lay in between. The CDR3 is made up of 16 amino acids.

This clonotype was detected a few times. The chain combines TRBV20-1 with TRBJ2-7; D might be TRBD2 (6 bases). There are 14 residues in the CDR3. Trimming cost V 0 bases and J 2 bases, with 11 bases left between them. In germline, CDR1 is DFQATT, CDR2 SNEGSKA (reference sequence). Written as DNA, the CDR3 is TGCAGTGCTAGAGATCCTGAGCGGGCCTACGAGCAGTACTTC. Its protein is CSARDPERAYEQYF.

This clonotype appeared a few times. The V gene is TRBV7-8, the J gene TRBJ2-5; the D call may be TRBD1 or TRBD2 (5 bases each). V was cut by 5 bases and J by 9 bases, with 16 bases left in between. Germline V gives CDR1 SGHVS, CDR2 FQNEAQ. The CDR3 loop spans 13 amino acids. The CDR3 here is CASSNPRRDPQYF. Written as DNA, the CDR3 is TGTGCCAGCAGCAATCCAAGAAGGGACCCCCAGTACTTC.